This TCR beta chain came from a study of blood T cell repertoires in COVID-19. The CDR3 length is 13 residues. Deletions cut 2 bases from V and 5 bases from J, with 10 bases between. Germline assignment: CDR1 SGDLS and CDR2 YYNGEE. TCRdb's table, derived via immunoSEQ multiplex PCR, lists solely in-frame clones and lacks some. Seen here are some 290,000 clones, 89% observed once, and the top ten hold roughly 11%. Sequenced material: peripheral blood. The source of this sequence is a woman in her 30s with COVID-19, enrolled during active disease. V and J are TRBV9 and TRBJ1-2, with D tentatively TRBD1 (5 bases). CDR3 in amino acids: CASSVGPYYGYTF. CDR3 nucleotides: TGTGCCAGCAGCGTGGGGCCTTATTATGGCTACACCTTC.